A single TCR beta chain is shown here with its context. This specimen belongs to a study of OX40 agonist ivuxolimab in advanced cancers. In the study overall: Ivuxolimab, which patients received intravenously every 2 weeks, was dosed at 0.01 to 10 mg/kg.

CDR3 size: 16 residues. In germline, CDR1 is SSHAT, CDR2 FNYEAQ (reference sequence). With 0 bases removed from V and 6 bases from J, the gap between germline ends came to 15 bases. Sequencing was performed with immunoSEQ multiplex PCR; in TCRdb, only in-frame clones are kept and a portion is missing. The table lists just over 90,000 clones, roughly 94% of them singletons. The sample was CD4+ or CD8+ T cells sorted from blood, taken in a trial of the OX40 agonist ivuxolimab. The receptor comes from an adult with an advanced solid tumor such as melanoma, head and neck, liver or kidney cancer. The rearrangement links TRBV7-7 to TRBJ2-1; D may be TRBD2 (6 bases). CDR3 DNA: TGTGCCAGCAGCTTAGCGCTCGCGGGATGGGGCAATGAGCAGTTCTTC. It is translated as CASSLALAGWGNEQFF. Full variable domain (outside the CDR3, taken from reference TRBV7-7 and TRBJ2-1): GAGVSQSPRYKVTKRGQDVTLRCDPISSHATLYWYQQALGQGPEFLTYFNYEAQPDKSGLPSDRFSAERPEGSISTLTIQRTEQRDSAMYRCASSLALAGWGNEQFFGPGTRLTVL.